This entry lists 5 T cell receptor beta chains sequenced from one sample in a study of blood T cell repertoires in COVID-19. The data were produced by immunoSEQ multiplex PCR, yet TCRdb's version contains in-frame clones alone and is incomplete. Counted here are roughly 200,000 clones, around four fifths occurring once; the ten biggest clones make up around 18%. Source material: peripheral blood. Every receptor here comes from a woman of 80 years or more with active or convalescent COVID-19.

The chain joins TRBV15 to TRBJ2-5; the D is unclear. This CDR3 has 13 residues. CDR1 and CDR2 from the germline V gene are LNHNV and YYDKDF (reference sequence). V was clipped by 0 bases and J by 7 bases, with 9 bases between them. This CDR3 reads CATSRDKRGTQYF. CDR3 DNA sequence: TGTGCCACCAGCAGAGATAAGCGAGGGACCCAGTACTTC.

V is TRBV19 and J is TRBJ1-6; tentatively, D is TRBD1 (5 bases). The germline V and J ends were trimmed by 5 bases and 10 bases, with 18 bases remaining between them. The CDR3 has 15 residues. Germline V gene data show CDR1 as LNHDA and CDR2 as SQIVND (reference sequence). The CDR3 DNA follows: TGTGCCAGTAGTCCGCGGGACCCCGCTAGGTCACCCCTCCACTTT. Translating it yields CASSPRDPARSPLHF. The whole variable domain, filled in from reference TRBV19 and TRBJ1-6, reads DGGITQSPKYLFRKEGQNVTLSCEQNLNHDAMYWYRQDPGQGLRLIYYSQIVNDFQKGDIAEGYSVSREKKESFPLTVTSAQKNPTAFYLCASSPRDPARSPLHFGNGTRLTVT.

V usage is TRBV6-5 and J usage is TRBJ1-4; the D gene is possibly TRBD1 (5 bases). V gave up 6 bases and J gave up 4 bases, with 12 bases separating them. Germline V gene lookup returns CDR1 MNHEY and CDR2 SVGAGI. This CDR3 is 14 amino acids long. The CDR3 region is CASRHRDFNEKLFF. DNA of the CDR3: TGTGCCAGCAGACACCGGGACTTTAATGAAAAACTGTTTTTT.

In DNA form, the CDR3 reads TGTGCCAGCAGCTTAGTACGGACAGGGGGCTATGGCTACACCTTC. Protein product: CASSLVRTGGYGYTF. The V gene is TRBV7-2, the J gene TRBJ1-2; 10 bases align to TRBD1. CDR1 and CDR2 from the germline V gene are SGHTA and FQGNSA. With 1 base clipped from V and 4 bases from J, the junction kept 3 bases outside the gene matches. This CDR3 is 15 amino acids long.

The CDR3 bases are TGTGCCTGGAGCCCAGGGGGTACAAAAACTAATGAAAAACTGTTTTTT. Translating it yields CAWSPGGTKTNEKLFF. The chain is built from TRBV30 and TRBJ1-4; TRBD1 aligns across 7 bases. This CDR3 is 16 amino acids long. CDR1 is GTSNPN and CDR2 is SVGIG in the germline V gene (reference sequence). V dropped 3 bases and J dropped 1; count of bases not matched to a gene: 8.